One sample yielded the 15 T cell receptor beta chains listed below, sequenced in a study of regulatory T cells in long-lasting Graves disease. Time point noted: newly diagnosed GD, antithyroid drugs for less than 3 months. The TCR library was made from RNA extracted from PBMCs. Construction of the TCR beta libraries employed iRepertoire HTBI primers in conjunction with Arm-PCR of CDR3 regions. TCRdb fed the multiplex PCR reads into MiXCR, producing one record per CDR3 protein. The top ten hold around 12% of the sample, which has approximately 560,000 distinct CDR3 sequences, about 16% seen once. The same sample was also used in a study of T cells in Graves' hyperthyroidism and ophthalmopathy.

The sequencing here drew on peripheral blood mononuclear cells (PBMCs), taken at new diagnosis, from a patient treated with antithyroid drugs. These receptors were obtained from a young man with Graves disease.

This clonotype has at least ten counts. The chain uses TRBV2 and TRBJ2-1; TRBD2 matches 9 bases. This CDR3 comprises 16 residues. Germline loops: CDR1 SNHLY, CDR2 FYNNEI. The junction had 6 bases not matched to a gene; V was cut back by 2 bases and J by 4 bases. The CDR3 is CASSESLAGPYNEQFF. CDR3 coding DNA: TGTGCCAGCAGTGAAAGCCTAGCGGGGCCGTACAATGAGCAGTTCTTC.

This clonotype was found many times. This chain links TRBV6-1 with TRBJ2-1, with 7 positions matching TRBD2. Trimming removed 5 bases from V and 4 bases from J; junction bases left unmatched: 2. Per germline, CDR1 MNHNS and CDR2 SASEGT. The CDR3 has 13 residues. CDR3 sequence (DNA): TGTGCCAGCAGTAGGCGGGAGTACAATGAGCAGTTCTTC. It yields the protein CASSRREYNEQFF.

The CDR3, as DNA: TGCGCCAGCAGTAAACAGGGGACTAGCGGGAGGAGCTCCTACAATGAGCAGTTCTTC. Translated, it gives CASSKQGTSGRSSYNEQFF. V is TRBV4-1 and J is TRBJ2-1, with 15 bases aligning to TRBD2. V lost 6 bases, J lost 0 bases, and 9 bases stayed unmatched. CDR3 length equals 19 residues. Germline assignment: CDR1 MGHRA and CDR2 YSYEKL.

This clonotype was seen many times. The chain uses TRBV27 and TRBJ1-2; possible D gene TRBD1, 6 bases. Germline loops: CDR1 MNHEY, CDR2 SMNVEV (reference sequence). V was shortened by 5 bases and J by 7 bases, with 23 bases between the two germline ends. The CDR3 contains 16 residues. This chain's CDR3 is CASSPISAQGAFGYTF. CDR3 bases: TGTGCCAGCAGTCCTATTTCGGCACAGGGCGCCTTTGGCTACACCTTC.

This clonotype was detected only a few times. The chain's CDR3 is CSAPPAGAGVETQYF. The CDR3, as DNA: TGCAGTGCCCCCCCCGCGGGAGCAGGGGTGGAGACCCAGTACTTC. The chain recombines TRBV20-1 with TRBJ2-5; D possibly corresponds to TRBD2 (7 bases). The CDR3 is 15 amino acids. Between the trimmed V and J ends, which lost 6 bases and 5 bases, there was a span of 22 bases. Germline lookup yields CDR1 DFQATT and CDR2 SNEGSKA (reference sequence).

The chain carries TRBV10-2 and TRBJ2-2, with TRBD2 matching 11 bases. Germline V gene data show CDR1 as WSHSY and CDR2 as SAAADI. The CDR3 consists of 18 residues. J was trimmed by 1 base and V by 7 bases; bases with no gene match: 11. The CDR3 sequence: CASIGLAGGEGNTGELFF. The CDR3 nucleotides are TGCGCCAGCATTGGACTAGCGGGCGGAGAGGGGAACACCGGGGAGCTGTTTTTT.

Many counts were recorded for this clonotype. This chain links TRBV18 with TRBJ2-7, with TRBD1 matching over 8 bases. With V trimmed by 2 bases and J by 6 bases, 9 bases remained unmatched. The length of the CDR3 is 15 residues. Germline V gene data show CDR1 as KGHSH and CDR2 as LQKENI. CDR3 protein: CASSPYNGQGGEQYF. The DNA of the CDR3 is TGTGCCAGCTCACCATACAACGGACAGGGTGGCGAGCAGTACTTC. Supplemented by reference TRBV18 and TRBJ2-7, the full variable domain reads NAGVMQNPRHLVRRRGQEARLRCSPMKGHSHVYWYRQLPEEGLKFMVYLQKENIIDESGMPKERFSAEFPKEGPSILRIQQVVRGDSAAYFCASSPYNGQGGEQYFGPGTRLTVT.

There are a few counts of this clonotype. The chain uses TRBV25-1 and TRBJ2-1, with 7 positions matching TRBD2. This CDR3 contains 17 residues. V lost 4 bases, J lost 0 bases, and 9 bases stayed unmatched. Germline V gene data show CDR1 as MGHDK and CDR2 as SYGVNS. CDR3 protein: CASSGPPLALSYNEQFF. CDR3 DNA sequence: TGTGCCAGCAGTGGGCCCCCACTAGCGCTCTCCTACAATGAGCAGTTCTTC. The complete variable domain, with remaining parts taken from reference TRBV25-1 and TRBJ2-1, reads EADIYQTPRYLVIGTGKKITLECSQTMGHDKMYWYQQDPGMELHLIHYSYGVNSTEKGDLSSESTVSRIRTEHFPLTLESARPSHTSQYLCASSGPPLALSYNEQFFGPGTRLTVL.

This clonotype was counted many times. This chain connects TRBV6-1 to TRBJ2-7; 9 bases align to TRBD2. Per the germline V gene, CDR1 is MNHNS and CDR2 is SASEGT. V shed 7 bases, J shed 4 bases, and the junction held 8 bases outside the gene matches. CDR3 length: 14 residues. In nucleotides, the CDR3 is TGTGCCAGCAAAGTGGGTAGCGGGAGTTACGAGCAGTACTTC. It encodes CASKVGSGSYEQYF.

In its sample, this clonotype was seen many times. V is TRBV28 and J is TRBJ1-2, with D possibly matching TRBD1 (5 bases). Deletions cut 6 bases from V and 4 bases from J, with 21 bases between. The V gene's germline CDR1 is MDHEN and CDR2 SYDVKM. This CDR3 has 16 amino acids. CDR3: CASSTTHPTQGYGYTF. DNA of the CDR3: TGTGCCAGCAGCACAACTCATCCCACTCAGGGCTATGGCTACACCTTC.

The chain combines TRBV14 with TRBJ2-7; D call uncertain. The CDR3 is 16 residues long. V lost 5 bases and J lost 3, with 20 bases in between. From germline, CDR1 is SGHDN and CDR2 FVKESK. The CDR3 coding sequence is TGTGCCAGCAGCTCCAAGACCCCAGGTAATCTCTACGAGCAGTACTTC. Protein product: CASSSKTPGNLYEQYF.

This clonotype was observed a few times. The chain has TRBV3-1 and TRBJ2-7; TRBD2 matches at 13 bases. V lost 4 bases to trimming and J lost 7 bases; unmatched junction nucleotides: 10. Germline CDR1 is LGHDT and CDR2 is YNNKEL (reference sequence). This CDR3 has 16 amino acids. The CDR3 loop is CASSPTGLAGPREQYF. The CDR3 region has the DNA TGTGCCAGCAGCCCGACGGGACTAGCGGGACCTCGGGAGCAGTACTTC.

In its sample, this clonotype was seen a few times. The genes are TRBV20-1 and TRBJ2-1; 15 bases agree with TRBD2. The V segment lost 6 bases and the J segment 10 bases; nucleotides outside the gene matches: 13. Germline CDR1 and CDR2: DFQATT and SNEGSKA (reference sequence). The CDR3 spans 16 residues. CDR3 sequence: CSATGTSGRLLDEQFF. The CDR3 DNA reads TGCAGTGCCACCGGGACTAGCGGGAGGCTCTTAGACGAGCAGTTCTTC.

This clonotype has more than one count but fewer than ten. The chain links TRBV2 to TRBJ2-7, with TRBD2 as a possible D gene (6 bases). The germline V gene has CDR1 SNHLY and CDR2 FYNNEI. With 7 bases removed from V and 2 bases from J, the gap between germline ends came to 15 bases. This CDR3 contains 14 residues. The CDR3 nucleotides read TGTGCCAGCAACTCCGCCGGGGGACCCTACGAGCAGTACTTC. Its protein is CASNSAGGPYEQYF.

The J gene is TRBJ2-5, the V gene TRBV20-1, with 8 bases identical to TRBD2. There are 16 residues in the CDR3. CDR1 and CDR2 from the germline V gene are DFQATT and SNEGSKA (reference sequence). V shed 0 bases, J shed 5 bases, and the junction held 11 bases outside the gene matches. The CDR3 nucleotides are TGCAGTGCTAGAGACCCCCGGACTAGCTCTGCTGAGACCCAGTACTTC. This sequence encodes CSARDPRTSSAETQYF.